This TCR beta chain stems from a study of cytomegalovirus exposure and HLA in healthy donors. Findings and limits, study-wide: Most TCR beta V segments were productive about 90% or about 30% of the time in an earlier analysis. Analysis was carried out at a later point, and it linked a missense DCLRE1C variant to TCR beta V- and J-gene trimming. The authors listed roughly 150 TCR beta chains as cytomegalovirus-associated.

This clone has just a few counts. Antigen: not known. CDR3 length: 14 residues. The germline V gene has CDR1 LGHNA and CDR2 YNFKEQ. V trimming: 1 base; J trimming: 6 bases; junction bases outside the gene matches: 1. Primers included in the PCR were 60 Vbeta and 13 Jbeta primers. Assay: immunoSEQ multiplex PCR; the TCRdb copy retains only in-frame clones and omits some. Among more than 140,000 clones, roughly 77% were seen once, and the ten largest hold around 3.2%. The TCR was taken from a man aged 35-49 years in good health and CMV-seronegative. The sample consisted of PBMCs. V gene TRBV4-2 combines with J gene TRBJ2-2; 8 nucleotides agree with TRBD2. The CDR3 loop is CASSQVGGAGELFF. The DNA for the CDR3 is TGTGCCAGCAGCCAAGTCGGGGGGGCCGGGGAGCTGTTTTTT.